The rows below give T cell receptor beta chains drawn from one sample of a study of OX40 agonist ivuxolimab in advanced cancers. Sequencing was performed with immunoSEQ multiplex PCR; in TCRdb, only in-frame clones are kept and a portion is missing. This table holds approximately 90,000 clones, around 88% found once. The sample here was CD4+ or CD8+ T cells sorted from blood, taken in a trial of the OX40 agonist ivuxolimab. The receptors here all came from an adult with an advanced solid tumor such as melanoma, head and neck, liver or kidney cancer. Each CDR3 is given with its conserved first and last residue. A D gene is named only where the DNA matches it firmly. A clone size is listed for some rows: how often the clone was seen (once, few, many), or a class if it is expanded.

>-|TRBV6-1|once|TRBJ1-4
TGTGCCAGCAGTGACTTAGGGACAACTAATGAAAAACTGTTTTTT
CASSDLGTTNEKLFF
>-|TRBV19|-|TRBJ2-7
TGTGCCAGTAGTCCGGGACGGAGATACTACGAGCAGTACTTC
CASSPGRRYYEQYF
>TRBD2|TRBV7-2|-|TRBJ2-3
TGTGCCAGCAGCTTAGTATTCTCGGGGGGAGATACGCAGTATTTT
CASSLVFSGGDTQYF
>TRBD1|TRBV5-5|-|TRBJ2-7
TGTGCCAGCAGCTTGGTGGGGACAGGCGTCTACGAGCAGTACTTC
CASSLVGTGVYEQYF
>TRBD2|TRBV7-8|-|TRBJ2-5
TGTGCCAGCAGCCTTGGACTAGGAGAGACCCAGTACTTC
CASSLGLGETQYF
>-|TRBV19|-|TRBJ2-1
TGTGCCAGTAGTACTAGCGACAGCTCCTACAATGAGCAGTTCTTC
CASSTSDSSYNEQFF
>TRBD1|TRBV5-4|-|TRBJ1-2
TGTGCCAGCAGCTTGGGGACAGGAGCCAACTATGGCTACACCTTC
CASSLGTGANYGYTF
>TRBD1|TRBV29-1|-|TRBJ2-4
TGCAGCGCTGCCGGGACAGGGAATCGGGGCATTCAGTACTTC
CSAAGTGNRGIQYF
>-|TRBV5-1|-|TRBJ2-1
TGCGCCAGCAGCTTGGATCCACCTCCTATCGGGGTCTACAATGAGCAGTTCTTC
CASSLDPPPIGVYNEQFF
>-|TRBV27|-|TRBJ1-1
TGTGCCAGCAGTTTTTGGAACAGTAACACTGAAGCTTTCTTT
CASSFWNSNTEAFF
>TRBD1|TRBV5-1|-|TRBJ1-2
TGCGCCAGCAGCCTGGGGGGGACAGGGCCTGCCTATGGCTACACCTTC
CASSLGGTGPAYGYTF
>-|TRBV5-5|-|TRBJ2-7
TGTGCCAGCAGCTTAAGACAGGTGTCCGAGCAGTACTTC
CASSLRQVSEQYF
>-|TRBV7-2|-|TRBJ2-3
TGTGCCAGCACCCTCGCCGGGGTTGATACGCAGTATTTT
CASTLAGVDTQYF
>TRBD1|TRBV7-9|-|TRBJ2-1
TGTGCCAGCAGCATATCGGACAGGGTATACAATGAGCAGTTCTTC
CASSISDRVYNEQFF
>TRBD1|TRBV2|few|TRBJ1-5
TGTGCCAGCAGTGAACAGGGGGCTCAGCCCCAGCATTTT
CASSEQGAQPQHF
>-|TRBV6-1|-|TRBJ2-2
TGTGCCAGCAGTGAACGGGGCGGTGCGAACACCGGGGAGCTGTTTTTT
CASSERGGANTGELFF
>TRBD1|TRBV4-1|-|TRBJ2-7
TGCGCCAGCAGCCAGCGAGCCGGGACAGGCTCCTACGAGCAGTACTTC
CASSQRAGTGSYEQYF
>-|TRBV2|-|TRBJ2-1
TGTGCCAGCAGTGTTTCCGGGGGACAATTCTTC
CASSVSGGQFF
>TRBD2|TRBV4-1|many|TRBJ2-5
TGCGCCAGCAGCCAAGGGACTAGCGGGAGCCTAGACCGAGAGACCCAGTACTTC
CASSQGTSGSLDRETQYF
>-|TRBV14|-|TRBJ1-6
TGTGCCAGCAGCCACCCGGCCTCACCCCTCCACTTT
CASSHPASPLHF
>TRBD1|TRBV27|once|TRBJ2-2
TGTGCCAGCAGTTTTAAAGGGACAGGGGGAAGTTTGAACACCGGGGAGCTGTTTTTT
CASSFKGTGGSLNTGELFF
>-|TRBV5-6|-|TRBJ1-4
TGTGCCAGCAGCGGGATTGCAACGGCTAATGAAAAACTGTTTTTT
CASSGIATANEKLFF
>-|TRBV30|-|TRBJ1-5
TGTGCCTGGGGCACACAGGGTAGTCAGCCCCAGCATTTT
CAWGTQGSQPQHF
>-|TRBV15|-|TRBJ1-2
TGTGCCACCAGCAGAGAGGGGGGAACTATACGGGGCTATGGCTACACCTTC
CATSREGGTIRGYGYTF
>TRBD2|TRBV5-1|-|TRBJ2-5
TGCGCCAGCAGCTTGGGTAGCGGGAGAGGTCAAGAGACCCAGTACTTC
CASSLGSGRGQETQYF
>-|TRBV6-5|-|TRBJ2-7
TGTGCCAGCACTAACGGGCTCGAGCAGTACTTC
CASTNGLEQYF
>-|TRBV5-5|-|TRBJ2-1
TGTGCCAGCAGCTTGGATCGAGGGTTTAATGAGCAGTTCTTC
CASSLDRGFNEQFF
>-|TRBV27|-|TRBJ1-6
TGTGCCAGCAGTTGGACTCTGGGGAGGGATTCACCCCTCCACTTT
CASSWTLGRDSPLHF
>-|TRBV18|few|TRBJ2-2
TGTGCCAGCTCACCAAGGCTAGCGCTCGACACCGGGGAGCTGTTTTTT
CASSPRLALDTGELFF
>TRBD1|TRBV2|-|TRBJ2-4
TGTGCCAGCAGTGAATTGGGACAGGGGAGGAACATTCAGTACTTC
CASSELGQGRNIQYF
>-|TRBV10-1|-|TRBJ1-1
TGCGCCAGCGCCGATTGGGTCATGAACACTGAAGCTTTCTTT
CASADWVMNTEAFF
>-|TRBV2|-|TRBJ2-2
TGTGCCAGCAGCTCCTGGGAGACCGGGGAGCTGTTTTTT
CASSSWETGELFF
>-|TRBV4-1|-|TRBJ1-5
TGCGCCAGCAGCCAACCACCTTTGGGGCCCGGTTATAGCAATCAGCCCCAGCATTTT
CASSQPPLGPGYSNQPQHF
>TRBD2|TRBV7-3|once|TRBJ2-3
TGTGCCAGCAGCTTCACCCCCGGGGGGGCCGTAGATACGCAGTATTTT
CASSFTPGGAVDTQYF
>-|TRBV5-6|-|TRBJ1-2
TGTGCCAGCACGCGGACAGAAAACTATGGCTACACCTTC
CASTRTENYGYTF
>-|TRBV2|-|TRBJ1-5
TGTGCCAGCTCCTTCGGGGGGTCCAATCAGCCCCAGCATTTT
CASSFGGSNQPQHF
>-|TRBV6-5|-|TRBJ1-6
TGTGCCAGCACCCGGGCAACAGGAGATTCACCCCTCCACTTT
CASTRATGDSPLHF